This TCR beta chain originates from a study of CD8 T cells in ankylosing spondylitis. Findings and caveats of the study: Previous work reported some of these motif variants in the synovial fluid and blood of reactive arthritis. CD8+ disease-linked clones were present at relatively low frequencies in blood. Disease-linked clones reportedly concentrated significantly in matched ankylosing spondylitis synovial fluid.

Libraries of TCR beta came from quantitative 5'-RACE with molecular barcodes. MiXCR, run by TCRdb on the 5' RACE reads, gives a single entry per CDR3 protein. This table holds over 30,000 distinct CDR3 sequences, approximately 15% found once. About this clonotype: Its antigen remains unknown.

The receptor comes from a male donor with ankylosing spondylitis or in good health (not recorded which). The source material was blood.

The CDR3 loop is CASNTITGPLNTGELFF. For the CDR3, the DNA is TGTGCCAGCAATACTATCACAGGGCCTTTGAACACCGGGGAGCTGTTTTTT. The gene calls are TRBV3-1 and TRBJ2-2, with D tentatively TRBD1 (6 bases). V dropped 7 bases and J dropped 1 base, with 19 bases sitting between them. Germline lookup yields CDR1 LGHDT and CDR2 YNNKEL (reference sequence). The CDR3 sequence is 17 residues long.